Detailed here is one T cell receptor beta chain. The read ends 3 residues early relative to the CDR3; the germline J gene fills the gap. Libraries were prepared by immunoSEQ multiplex PCR; TCRdb keeps only in-frame clonotypes and omits some of them. Its table lists about 15,000 clones. The V end lost 0 bases, the J end lost 6 bases, and 16 bases lay between the germline ends. Germline V gene sequence: CDR1 SGHRS, CDR2 YFSETQ. CDR3 length: 16 residues. The data were taken from a study of T cells in women clearing cervical HPV infection. The chain recombines TRBV5-1 with TRBJ2-1; TRBD2 is a possible D gene (7 bases). The sequence came from a woman aged 18-70 years with a cervical HPV16 infection that either progressed to CIN3+ or cleared (not recorded which). Sequences were obtained from blood buffy coat. The CDR3 bases that were read are TGCGCCAGCAGCTTGGCCTCACAGGGACTATCCAATGAG. Translation gives CASSLASQGLSNE. The full CDR3 protein reads CASSLASQGLSNEQFF.